This T cell receptor (beta chain) was identified in a study of tumor-infiltrating lymphocytes in primary liver carcinoma. TCR beta cDNA was made from around 520 ng total RNA with a constant-region primer. What produced the TCR beta libraries was three nested multiplex PCR rounds using slightly modified ARM-PCR. Forward primers for TRBV1-TRBV30 and a C-beta reverse primer served the first two PCR rounds, at roughly 10 cycles each. A single record per CDR3 protein comes from TCRdb applying MiXCR to the multiplex PCR reads. The sample yields about 180,000 distinct CDR3 sequences, roughly 60% seen once. Germline DNA was also extracted, with blood RNA taken from unsorted whole blood. Trimming at V came to 5 bases and at J to 2 bases, leaving 4 bases not matched to a gene. The CDR3 loop spans 14 amino acids. Per the germline V gene, CDR1 is MNHNS and CDR2 is SASEGT. Study findings and constraints: The study found a significantly higher top-250-clone fraction in tumors than in blood (p = 0.039).

A word on this clonotype: No antigen is known for it.

The TCR comes from a man in his forties with primary liver carcinoma and hepatitis B virus infection. The chain employs TRBV6-1 and TRBJ2-5; 8 positions match TRBD2. Input material: peripheral blood. The CDR3 here is CASSPGGGQETQYF. The CDR3 coding sequence is TGTGCCAGCAGTCCGGGGGGGGGTCAAGAGACCCAGTACTTC.